This T cell receptor beta chain is drawn from a study of somatic mutations in cytotoxic T cells in rheumatoid arthritis. Study in general: The flow sorting of some V beta antibody-stained T-cell populations reached nearly 100% purity, and the sorted populations included V beta1+ cells sequenced for TCRB.

General study findings and limits: About an eighth of the roughly 65 patients had a largest CD8+ clone above 20% of CD8+ cells.

Repertoires were generated with immunoSEQ multiplex PCR, while TCRdb's copy carries only in-frame clones and drops some. In the table there are 15,000 to 20,000 clones, about four fifths of which are singletons. Regarding this clone: Its antigen is undetermined.

The junction had 7 bases not matched to a gene; V was cut back by 0 bases and J by 2 bases. Germline V gives CDR1 MNHEY, CDR2 SVGAGI. The CDR3 has 16 amino acids. This TCR derives from a woman in her forties or fifties in good health. The source material was CD8+ T cells sorted from blood. The chain has TRBV6-5 and TRBJ2-7; 7 nucleotides line up with TRBD1. CDR3 region: CASSYSSGQRPYEQYF. DNA for the CDR3: TGTGCCAGCAGTTACTCATCGGGACAGCGGCCCTACGAGCAGTACTTC.